These 23 T cell receptor beta chains came from one sample sequenced in a study of blood T cell repertoires in COVID-19. TCRdb keeps only in-frame clones here, not all; method: immunoSEQ multiplex PCR. The sample contains approximately 220,000 clones, approximately 81% of which appear only once. The sample consisted of peripheral blood. The receptors were gathered from a woman over 75 with acute or convalescent COVID-19.

This clone was observed a handful of times. The chain joins TRBV7-2 to TRBJ1-2, with D hard to call. Trimming left V 2 bases short and J 2 bases short, with 12 bases between. Germline CDR1 and CDR2: SGHTA and FQGNSA. The CDR3 spans 15 residues. For the CDR3, the DNA is TGTGCCAGCAGCTTAAGCTCCGGGAACAACTATGGCTACACCTTC. This translates into CASSLSSGNNYGYTF.

The V and J genes are TRBV6-2 or TRBV6-3 and TRBJ1-6, with 7 bases lining up with TRBD1. The CDR3 consists of 14 residues. V shed 5 bases, J shed 5 bases, and the junction held 3 bases outside the gene matches. CDR1 is MNHEY and CDR2 is SVGEGT in the germline V gene. The CDR3 DNA reads TGTGCCAGCAGTACCAGGGGGAATAATTCACCCCTCCACTTT. Encoded protein: CASSTRGNNSPLHF.

This clone was picked up a small number of times. The chain recombines TRBV30 with TRBJ2-7; 8 nucleotides agree with TRBD1. The CDR3 is 14 amino acids. Losses at the gene ends were 3 bases for V and 6 bases for J; bases not matched to a gene: 10. Germline CDR1 and CDR2: GTSNPN and SVGIG (reference sequence). CDR3: CAWSPGGEIPEQYF. The CDR3 nucleotides read TGTGCCTGGAGCCCAGGGGGCGAAATTCCCGAGCAGTACTTC.

This clone was picked up a small number of times. The J gene is TRBJ1-2, the V gene TRBV2; perhaps TRBD1 as D (6 bases). CDR1 SNHLY and CDR2 FYNNEI come from the germline V gene. With 6 bases removed from V and 4 bases from J, the gap between germline ends came to 18 bases. The CDR3 is 15 residues long. CDR3 DNA: TGTGCCAGCAGCCTCCTTGCAGGGGCCCTCTATGGCTACACCTTC. Translating it yields CASSLLAGALYGYTF.

V is TRBV7-3 and J is TRBJ2-2; 7 bases map to TRBD1. Per the germline V gene, CDR1 is SGHTA and CDR2 is FQGTGA. V was pared by 2 bases and J by 6 bases, with 12 bases of the junction left unmatched. The CDR3 has 17 residues. The CDR3 nucleotides are TGTGCCAGCAGCTTAGATCCTGGCAGGGGGAGCGCCGGGGAGCTGTTTTTT. This codes for CASSLDPGRGSAGELFF.

The DNA of the CDR3 is TGTGCCATCAACGGACTAGGCGGCACAGATACGCAGTATTTT. Protein sequence: CAINGLGGTDTQYF. This chain links TRBV10-3 with TRBJ2-3; TRBD2 aligns across 7 bases. The germline CDR1 and CDR2 sequences are ENHRY and SYGVKD. V shed 7 bases, J shed 1 base, and the junction held 5 bases outside the gene matches. The CDR3 covers 14 residues.

The genes are TRBV9 and TRBJ2-3; 11 bases agree with TRBD1. V lost 0 bases to trimming and J lost 3 bases; unmatched junction nucleotides: 3. This CDR3 has 16 amino acids. Germline CDR1 reads SGDLS; CDR2 reads YYNGEE. The CDR3 DNA reads as TGTGCCAGCAGCGTAGGAGGGACAGGGGGAACAGATACGCAGTATTTT. Its protein product is CASSVGGTGGTDTQYF.

The sample holds many counts of this clone. The chain links TRBV19 to TRBJ1-5, with 9 nucleotides matching TRBD1. The germline V gene has CDR1 LNHDA and CDR2 SQIVND (reference sequence). The CDR3 has 16 amino acids. V lost 5 bases to trimming and J lost 3 bases; unmatched junction nucleotides: 8. The CDR3 DNA follows: TGTGCCAGTAGTGCCCGGACAGGGGTTGCCAATCAGCCCCAGCATTTT. This encodes CASSARTGVANQPQHF.

Regarding this clone: The sample carries other DNA sequences with the same CDR3. The chain joins TRBV5-1 to TRBJ2-5; 13 bases line up with TRBD2. V trimming: 4 bases; J trimming: 5 bases; junction bases outside the gene matches: 5. Germline V CDR1 and CDR2: SGHRS, YFSETQ. CDR3 length: 15 residues. The CDR3 reads CASSPGLAGAETQYF. CDR3 bases: TGCGCCAGCAGCCCTGGACTAGCGGGAGCCGAGACCCAGTACTTC.

The chain couples TRBV11-2 to TRBJ1-1; perhaps TRBD1 as D (5 bases). Germline CDR1 reads SGHAT; CDR2 reads FQNNGV. This CDR3 region has 14 residues. V was shortened by 1 base and J by 5 bases, with 11 bases between the two germline ends. CDR3 loop: CASSLVPGNTEAFF. CDR3 nucleotide sequence: TGTGCCAGCAGCTTAGTTCCAGGGAATACTGAAGCTTTCTTT.

V usage is TRBV7-3 and J usage is TRBJ2-3, with TRBD2 identical over 8 bases. The CDR3 extends over 17 amino acids. V lost 1 base and J lost 4; bases outside the gene matches: 10. Germline CDR1 reads SGHTA; CDR2 reads FQGTGA. Here the CDR3 reads CASSLSPGGSGADTQYF. The CDR3 nucleotides are TGTGCCAGCAGCTTAAGCCCCGGGGGTAGCGGGGCAGATACGCAGTATTTT.

This clone was found a few times. The chain carries TRBV21-1 and TRBJ1-6; the table's TRBD1 call for D was not verified on the DNA. TRBV21-1 is tagged as a pseudogene. The CDR3 contains 13 residues. Written as DNA, the CDR3 is TGTGCCAGGACCGGGACAGGGAATTCACCCCTCCACTTT. Protein product: CARTGTGNSPLHF.

Comments on this clone: The sample holds other DNA sequences that translate to the same CDR3. This chain links TRBV9 with TRBJ1-4; 9 bases fit TRBD1. The CDR3 is 14 residues long. V shed 2 bases and J 7 bases; nucleotides not matched to a gene: 3. CDR1 and CDR2 (germline): SGDLS, YYNGEE. CDR3 nucleotides: TGTGCCAGCAGCGTGGGACAGGGAGGTGAAAAACTGTTTTTT. It is translated as CASSVGQGGEKLFF. Looking up the rest from reference TRBV9 and TRBJ1-4 gives the full variable domain: DSGVTQTPKHLITATGQRVTLRCSPRSGDLSVYWYQQSLDQGLQFLIQYYNGEERAKGNILERFSAQQFPDLHSELNLSSLELGDSALYFCASSVGQGGEKLFFGSGTQLSVL.

This chain links TRBV4-1 with TRBJ1-4, with D tentatively TRBD1 (5 bases). Germline V lookup: CDR1 MGHRA, CDR2 YSYEKL. The germline V and J ends were trimmed by 4 bases and 0 bases, with 12 bases remaining between them. The CDR3 has 16 residues. This CDR3 is CASSRQSSATNEKLFF. The CDR3 DNA reads as TGCGCCAGCAGCCGACAGAGTTCCGCAACTAATGAAAAACTGTTTTTT.

The chain uses TRBV27 and TRBJ1-6, with D maybe TRBD1 (5 bases). This CDR3 has 20 amino acids. Trimming removed 6 bases at V and 0 bases at J, with 24 bases between. Germline CDR1 MNHEY, CDR2 SMNVEV (reference sequence). Here the CDR3 DNA reads TGTGCCAGCAGCACCCTGTCCGGGACTCTGAGAGGCTCCTATAATTCACCCCTCCACTTT. Its translation is CASSTLSGTLRGSYNSPLHF.

The chain employs TRBV4-1 and TRBJ2-1; 9 bases are a match to TRBD2. Trimming removed 0 bases from V and 8 bases from J; junction bases left unmatched: 8. This CDR3 region has 16 residues. Germline loops: CDR1 MGHRA, CDR2 YSYEKL. The CDR3 bases are TGCGCCAGCAGCCAAGAAATAGCGGGAGAATTCGATGAGCAGTTCTTC. Its translation is CASSQEIAGEFDEQFF.

This chain links TRBV7-9 with TRBJ2-7, with 10 bases identical to TRBD1. Germline values: CDR1 SEHNR, CDR2 FQNEAQ (reference sequence). The length of the CDR3 is 15 residues. V trimming: 5 bases; J trimming: 3 bases; junction bases outside the gene matches: 7. As DNA, the CDR3 is TGTGCCAGCAGCCCGCGGGACAGGGGCGTCTACGAGCAGTACTTC. Translation gives CASSPRDRGVYEQYF.

This sequence joins TRBV7-9 and TRBJ2-3, with TRBD2 matching over 9 bases. CDR3 length: 18 residues. With 1 base clipped from V and 2 bases from J, the junction kept 10 bases outside the gene matches. Germline V CDR1 and CDR2: SEHNR, FQNEAQ (reference sequence). Here the CDR3 reads CASSLVFDLAGTTDTQYF. The CDR3 nucleotides read TGTGCCAGCAGCTTAGTTTTTGACCTAGCGGGGACCACAGATACGCAGTATTTT.

The V call is TRBV11-3, the J call TRBJ2-1, with TRBD1 identical over 10 bases. V lost 2 bases to trimming and J lost 6 bases; unmatched junction nucleotides: 4. The CDR3 extends over 15 amino acids. CDR1 SGHNT and CDR2 YENEEA come from the germline V gene. The DNA of the CDR3 is TGTGCCAGCAGCTTAAGACAGGGGGCTGGCAATGAGCAGTTCTTC. This encodes CASSLRQGAGNEQFF.

The chain has TRBV9 and TRBJ2-1, with D maybe TRBD1 (5 bases). The CDR3 sequence is 12 residues long. V lost 0 bases and J lost 7, with 5 bases in between. Germline V gene lookup returns CDR1 SGDLS and CDR2 YYNGEE. CDR3 sequence (DNA): TGTGCCAGCAGCGTAGAGGGGAATGAGCAGTTCTTC. Its translation is CASSVEGNEQFF.

The J gene is TRBJ2-7, the V gene TRBV25-1; possible D gene TRBD1, 6 bases. With 4 bases removed from V and 0 bases from J, the gap between germline ends came to 13 bases. Germline V gene sequence: CDR1 MGHDK, CDR2 SYGVNS. There are 15 residues in the CDR3. The CDR3 here is CASSVGQPSSYEQYF. The CDR3, as DNA: TGTGCCAGCAGTGTTGGACAGCCGAGCTCCTACGAGCAGTACTTC.

DNA for the CDR3: TGTGCCAGCAGAGCGCGGGGGCTCACCGGGGAGCTGTTTTTT. Translating gives CASRARGLTGELFF. The V gene is TRBV6-5, the J gene TRBJ2-2; D is perhaps TRBD2 (7 bases). Germline CDR1 MNHEY, CDR2 SVGAGI. The CDR3 loop spans 14 amino acids. The V end lost 6 bases, the J end lost 4 bases, and 12 bases lay between the germline ends.

V is TRBV11-3 and J is TRBJ1-2; D call uncertain. Trimming cost V 8 bases and J 4 bases, with 14 bases left between them. Germline CDR1 SGHNT, CDR2 YENEEA. The CDR3 spans 13 residues. The CDR3 region is CASGESLFYGYTF. CDR3 nucleotides: TGTGCCAGCGGAGAGTCTCTATTCTATGGCTACACCTTC.